This T cell receptor beta chain is drawn from a study of blood T cell repertoires in COVID-19. Overall study: The analysed material was cDNA or gDNA that came from T cells, B-cell-depleted T cells, or PBMCs.

V was shortened by 4 bases and J by 3 bases, with 26 bases between the two germline ends. CDR3 length: 19 residues. The V gene's germline CDR1 is LGHDT and CDR2 YNNKEL (reference sequence). In the original processing: Nucleated cell counts were estimated from reference gene primer amplification. Clones were read by immunoSEQ multiplex PCR, and TCRdb kept only the in-frame ones, dropping some. V and J calls and clone size follow that table, whereas D and trimming were derived from the DNA. The sample yields roughly 140,000 clones, 84% seen once. This chain uses TRBV3-1 (or the pseudogene TRBV3-2) with TRBJ2-3; maybe TRBD1 (6 bases). The source material was peripheral blood. The sequence was obtained from a woman older than 75 in a cohort sampled during active or convalescent COVID-19. This CDR3 is CASSPRVALGARRTDTQYF. The CDR3 region has the DNA TGTGCCAGCAGCCCTCGAGTAGCGTTGGGGGCAAGAAGGACAGATACGCAGTATTTT.